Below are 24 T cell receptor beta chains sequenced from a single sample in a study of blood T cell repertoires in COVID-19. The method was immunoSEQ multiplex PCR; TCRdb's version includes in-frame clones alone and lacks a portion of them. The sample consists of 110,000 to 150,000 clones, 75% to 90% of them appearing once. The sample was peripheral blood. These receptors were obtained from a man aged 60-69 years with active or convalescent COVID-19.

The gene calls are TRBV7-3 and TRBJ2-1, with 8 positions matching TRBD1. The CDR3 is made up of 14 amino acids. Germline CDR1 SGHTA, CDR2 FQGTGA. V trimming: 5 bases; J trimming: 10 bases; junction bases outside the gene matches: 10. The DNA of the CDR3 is TGTGCCAGCAGCCTCACACAGGGGGTTGGGGAGCAGTTCTTC. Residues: CASSLTQGVGEQFF.

The CDR3 coding sequence is TGCAGTGCTAGAGATACAGGGACCTACACCTTC. Its protein is CSARDTGTYTF. The V gene is TRBV20-1, the J gene TRBJ1-2, with D possibly being TRBD1 (6 bases). This CDR3 is 11 amino acids long. The germline V gene has CDR1 DFQATT and CDR2 SNEGSKA (reference sequence). Trimming shortened V by 0 bases and J by 10 bases, and 9 bases separated the two germline ends.

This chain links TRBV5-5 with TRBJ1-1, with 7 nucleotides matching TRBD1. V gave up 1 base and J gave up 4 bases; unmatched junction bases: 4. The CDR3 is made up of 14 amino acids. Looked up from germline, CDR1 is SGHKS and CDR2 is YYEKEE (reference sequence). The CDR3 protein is CASSLTGVVTEAFF. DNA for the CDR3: TGTGCCAGCAGCTTGACAGGGGTCGTCACTGAAGCTTTCTTT. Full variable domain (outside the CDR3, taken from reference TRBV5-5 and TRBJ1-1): DAGVTQSPTHLIKTRGQQVTLRCSPISGHKSVSWYQQVLGQGPQFIFQYYEKEERGRGNFPDRFSARQFPNYSSELNVNALLLGDSALYLCASSLTGVVTEAFFGQGTRLTVV.

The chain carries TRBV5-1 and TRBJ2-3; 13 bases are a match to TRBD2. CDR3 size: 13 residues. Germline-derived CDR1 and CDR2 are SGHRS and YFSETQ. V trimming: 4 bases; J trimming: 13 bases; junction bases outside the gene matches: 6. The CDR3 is CASSQQGLAGKYF. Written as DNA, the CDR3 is TGCGCCAGCAGCCAGCAGGGACTAGCGGGGAAGTATTTT.

This chain's CDR3 is CSVGTGNEKLFF. The CDR3 DNA is TGCAGCGTGGGGACAGGGAATGAAAAACTGTTTTTT. The chain has TRBV29-1 and TRBJ1-4, with TRBD1 matching 9 bases. The CDR3 is 12 amino acids. V lost 6 bases and J lost 5; bases outside the gene matches: 1. Germline CDR1 reads SQVTM; CDR2 reads ANQGSEA.

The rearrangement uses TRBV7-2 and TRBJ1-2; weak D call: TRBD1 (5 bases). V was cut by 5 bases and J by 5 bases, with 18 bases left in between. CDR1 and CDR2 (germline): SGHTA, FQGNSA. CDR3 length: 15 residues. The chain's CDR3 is CASSPRDFSPYGYTF. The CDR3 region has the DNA TGTGCCAGCAGCCCACGGGACTTCTCACCTTATGGCTACACCTTC. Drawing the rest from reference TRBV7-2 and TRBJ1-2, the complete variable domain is GAGVSQSPSNKVTEKGKDVELRCDPISGHTALYWYRQSLGQGLEFLIYFQGNSAPDKSGLPSDRFSAERTGGSVSTLTIQRTQQEDSAVYLCASSPRDFSPYGYTFGSGTRLTVV.

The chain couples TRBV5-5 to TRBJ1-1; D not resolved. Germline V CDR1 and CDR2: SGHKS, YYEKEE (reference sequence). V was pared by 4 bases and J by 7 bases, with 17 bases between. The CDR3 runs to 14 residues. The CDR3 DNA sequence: TGTGCCAGCAGCACGCAGAAGTGGGGAGGTGAAGCTTTCTTT. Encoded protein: CASSTQKWGGEAFF.

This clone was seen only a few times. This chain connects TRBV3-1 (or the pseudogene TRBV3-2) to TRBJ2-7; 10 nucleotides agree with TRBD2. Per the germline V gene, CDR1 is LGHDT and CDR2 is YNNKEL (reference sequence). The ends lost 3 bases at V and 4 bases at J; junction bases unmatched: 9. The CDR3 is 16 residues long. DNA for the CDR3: TGTGCCAGCAGCCACCTCTCTAGCGGGGGCTCTTACGAGCAGTACTTC. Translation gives CASSHLSSGGSYEQYF.

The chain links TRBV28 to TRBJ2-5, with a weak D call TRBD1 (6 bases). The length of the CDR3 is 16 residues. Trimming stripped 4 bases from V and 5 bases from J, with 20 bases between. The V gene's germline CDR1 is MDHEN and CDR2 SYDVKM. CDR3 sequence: CASSSNSRDNGETQYF. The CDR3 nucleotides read TGTGCCAGCAGTTCCAACTCTCGGGACAACGGGGAGACCCAGTACTTC. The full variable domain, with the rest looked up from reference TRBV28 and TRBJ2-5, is DVKVTQSSRYLVKRTGEKVFLECVQDMDHENMFWYRQDPGLGLRLIYFSYDVKMKEKGDIPEGYSVSREKKERFSLILESASTNQTSMYLCASSSNSRDNGETQYFGPGTRLLVL.

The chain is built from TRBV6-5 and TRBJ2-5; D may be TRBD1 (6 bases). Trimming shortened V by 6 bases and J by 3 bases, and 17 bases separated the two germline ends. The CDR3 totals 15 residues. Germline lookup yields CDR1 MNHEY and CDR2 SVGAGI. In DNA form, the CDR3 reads TGTGCCAGCAGCCTATTTTATGGACAGAAAGAGACCCAGTACTTC. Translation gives CASSLFYGQKETQYF.

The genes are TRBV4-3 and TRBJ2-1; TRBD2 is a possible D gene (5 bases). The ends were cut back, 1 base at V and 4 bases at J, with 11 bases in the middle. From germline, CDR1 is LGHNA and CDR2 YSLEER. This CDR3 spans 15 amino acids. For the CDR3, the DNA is TGCGCCAGCAGCCAAGGGACTTATTCGTACAATGAGCAGTTCTTC. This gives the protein CASSQGTYSYNEQFF.

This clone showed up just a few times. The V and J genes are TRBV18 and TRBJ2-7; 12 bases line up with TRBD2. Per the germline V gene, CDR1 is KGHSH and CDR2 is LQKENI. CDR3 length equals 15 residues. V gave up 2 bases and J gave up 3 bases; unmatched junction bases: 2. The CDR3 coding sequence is TGTGCCAGCTCACCAAGGACTAGCGGGAACTACGAGCAGTACTTC. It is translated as CASSPRTSGNYEQYF.

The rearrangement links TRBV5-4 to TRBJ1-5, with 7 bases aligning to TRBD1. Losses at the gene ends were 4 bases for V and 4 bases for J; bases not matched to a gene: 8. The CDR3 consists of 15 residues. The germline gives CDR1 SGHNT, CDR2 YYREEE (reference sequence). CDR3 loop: CASSPGTETNQPQHF. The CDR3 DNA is TGTGCCAGCAGCCCCGGGACAGAGACAAATCAGCCCCAGCATTTT.

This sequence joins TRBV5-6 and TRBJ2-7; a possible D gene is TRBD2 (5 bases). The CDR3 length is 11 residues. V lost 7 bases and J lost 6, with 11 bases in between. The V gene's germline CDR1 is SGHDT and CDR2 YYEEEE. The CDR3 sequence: CASPGVSEQYF. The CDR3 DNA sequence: TGTGCCAGCCCCGGGGTGTCCGAGCAGTACTTC.

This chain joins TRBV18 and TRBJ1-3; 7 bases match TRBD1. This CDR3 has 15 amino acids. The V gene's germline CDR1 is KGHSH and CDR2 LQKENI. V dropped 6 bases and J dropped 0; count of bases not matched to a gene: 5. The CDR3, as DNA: TGTGCCAGCTCGTCCGGACAGGTCTCTGGAAACACCATATATTTT. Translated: CASSSGQVSGNTIYF.

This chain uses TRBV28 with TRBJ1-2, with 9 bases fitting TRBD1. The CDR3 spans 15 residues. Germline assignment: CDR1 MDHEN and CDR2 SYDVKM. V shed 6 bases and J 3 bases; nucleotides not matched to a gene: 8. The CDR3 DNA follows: TGTGCCAGCAGATCTGGGACAGGGTTATACTATGGCTACACCTTC. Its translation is CASRSGTGLYYGYTF.

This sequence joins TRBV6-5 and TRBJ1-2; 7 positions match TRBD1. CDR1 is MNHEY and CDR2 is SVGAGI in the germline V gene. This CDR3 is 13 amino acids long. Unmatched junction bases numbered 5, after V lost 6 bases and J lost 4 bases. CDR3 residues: CASRTGQLYGYTF. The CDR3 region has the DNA TGTGCCAGCAGGACGGGACAGCTCTATGGCTACACCTTC.

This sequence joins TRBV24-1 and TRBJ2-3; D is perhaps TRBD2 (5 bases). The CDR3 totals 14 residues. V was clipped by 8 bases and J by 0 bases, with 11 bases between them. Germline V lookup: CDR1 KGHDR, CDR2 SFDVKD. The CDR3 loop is CATKPGGSTDTQYF. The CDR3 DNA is TGTGCCACCAAGCCCGGCGGGAGCACAGATACGCAGTATTTT.

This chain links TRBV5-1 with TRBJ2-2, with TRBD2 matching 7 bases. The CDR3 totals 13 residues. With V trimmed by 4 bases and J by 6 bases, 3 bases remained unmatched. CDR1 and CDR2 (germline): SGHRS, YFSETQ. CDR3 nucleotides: TGCGCCAGCAGCGTGACTAGCTCCGGGGAGCTGTTTTTT. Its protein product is CASSVTSSGELFF.

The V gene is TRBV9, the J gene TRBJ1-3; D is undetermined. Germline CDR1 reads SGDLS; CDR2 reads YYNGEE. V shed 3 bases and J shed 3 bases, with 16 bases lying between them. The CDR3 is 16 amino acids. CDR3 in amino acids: CASSAGSPIGGNTIYF. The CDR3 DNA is TGTGCCAGCAGCGCCGGGTCCCCGATCGGTGGAAACACCATATATTTT.

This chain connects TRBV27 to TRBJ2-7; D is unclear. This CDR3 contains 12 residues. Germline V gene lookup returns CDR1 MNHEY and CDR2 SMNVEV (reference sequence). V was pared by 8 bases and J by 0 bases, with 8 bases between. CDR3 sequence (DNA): TGTGCCAGCGCAGTTTACTCCTACGAGCAGTACTTC. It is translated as CASAVYSYEQYF.

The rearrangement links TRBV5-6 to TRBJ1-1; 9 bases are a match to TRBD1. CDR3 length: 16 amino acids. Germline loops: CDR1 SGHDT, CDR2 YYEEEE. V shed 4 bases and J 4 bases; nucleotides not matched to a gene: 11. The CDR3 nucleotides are TGTGCCAGCAGCCACTTGTGGGGACAGGGAATCACTGAAGCTTTCTTT. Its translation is CASSHLWGQGITEAFF. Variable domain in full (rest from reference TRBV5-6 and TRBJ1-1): DAGVTQSPTHLIKTRGQQVTLRCSPKSGHDTVSWYQQALGQGPQFIFQYYEEEERQRGNFPDRFSGHQFPNYSSELNVNALLLGDSALYLCASSHLWGQGITEAFFGQGTRLTVV.

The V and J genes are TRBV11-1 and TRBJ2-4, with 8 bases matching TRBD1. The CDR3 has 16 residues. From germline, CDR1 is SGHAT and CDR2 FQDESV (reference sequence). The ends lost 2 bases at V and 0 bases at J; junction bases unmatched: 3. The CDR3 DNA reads TGTGCCAGCAGCTTAAACGACAGGGGAGCCAAAAACATTCAGTACTTC. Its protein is CASSLNDRGAKNIQYF.

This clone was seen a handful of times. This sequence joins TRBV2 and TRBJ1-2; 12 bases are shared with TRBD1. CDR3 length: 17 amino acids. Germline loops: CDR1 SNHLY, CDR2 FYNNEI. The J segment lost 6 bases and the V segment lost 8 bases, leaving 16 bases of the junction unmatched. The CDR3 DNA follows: TGTGCCAGCCAGACTACCGGGACAGGGGGCGAAATTAATGGCTACACCTTC. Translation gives CASQTTGTGGEINGYTF. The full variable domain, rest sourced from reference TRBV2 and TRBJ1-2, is EPEVTQTPSHQVTQMGQEVILRCVPISNHLYFYWYRQILGQKVEFLVSFYNNEISEKSEIFDDQFSVERPDGSNFTLKIRSTKLEDSAMYFCASQTTGTGGEINGYTFGSGTRLTVV.